The 30 T cell receptor beta chains below come from one sample, sequenced in a study of tumor and adjacent non-tumor tissue in lung cancer. The template was RNA from unsorted bulk tissue. A modified ARM-PCR protocol with three rounds of nested PCR amplified TCRbeta. TCRdb re-called the multiplex PCR reads through MiXCR, storing one row per CDR3 protein. In the table there are fewer than 130,000 distinct CDR3 sequences, 84% of which are singletons. Sequencing used lung tumor tissue. These receptor sequences come from a man between 65 and 79 years old with non-small cell lung cancer.

As concerns this clonotype: At one boundary the junction diverges from the germline segment, which might be a read error. This sequence joins TRBV11-2 and TRBJ1-1, with a weak D call TRBD1 (6 bases). The CDR3 is 15 residues long. From germline, CDR1 is SGHAT and CDR2 FQNNGV. Here the CDR3 DNA reads TGTACCAGCATCCCCCCCAACGTTGGGGGCACTGGAGCTTTCTTT. Translation gives CTSIPPNVGGTGAFF.

Concerning this clonotype: Mismatch with germline at one junction end may stem from a read error. The genes are TRBV6-5 and TRBJ1-1; D gene uncertain. Germline V gene sequence: CDR1 MNHEY, CDR2 SVGAGI. The CDR3 is made up of 15 amino acids. CDR3 in DNA: TGTGCCAACAGTTACTCGATCAGGATGAACACTGAAGCTATCTTT. Amino acid sequence: CANSYSIRMNTEAIF.

The chain carries TRBV11-2 and TRBJ1-1; D may be TRBD1 (6 bases). The ends were cut back, 2 bases at V and 7 bases at J, with 14 bases in the middle. This CDR3 has 14 amino acids. CDR1 and CDR2 (germline): SGHAT, FQNNGV. Here the CDR3 reads CASSLHRVLIEAFF. The CDR3, as DNA: TGTGCCAGCAGCTTACACAGGGTTTTGATTGAAGCTTTCTTT.

To note about this clonotype: This could be a read error, since a much larger clone is one nucleotide away. The chain uses TRBV20-1 and TRBJ2-3; no reliable D call. Germline loops: CDR1 DFQATT, CDR2 SNEGSKA (reference sequence). This CDR3 spans 14 amino acids. The CDR3 DNA is TGCAGTGCTAGCCCCCAGCTCATCACAGATACGCTGTATTTT. Translation: CSASPQLITDTLYF.

The chain carries TRBV2 and TRBJ2-3; D possibly corresponds to TRBD1 (6 bases). The germline gives CDR1 SNHLY, CDR2 FYNNEI. Trimming took off 6 bases at V and 2 bases at J, with 18 bases between the two ends. This CDR3 comprises 16 residues. This chain's CDR3 is CASRGETGGSTDTQYF. The DNA of the CDR3 is TGTGCCAGCAGAGGGGAGACAGGAGGATCCACAGATACGCAGTATTTT. Looking up the rest from reference TRBV2 and TRBJ2-3 gives the full variable domain: EPEVTQTPSHQVTQMGQEVILRCVPISNHLYFYWYRQILGQKVEFLVSFYNNEISEKSEIFDDQFSVERPDGSNFTLKIRSTKLEDSAMYFCASRGETGGSTDTQYFGPGTRLTVL.

With respect to this clonotype: One end of the junction is discordant with germline, which a read error may explain. The V gene is TRBV6-5, the J gene TRBJ1-2; D is unclear. Per germline, CDR1 MNHEY and CDR2 SVGAGI. The CDR3 covers 16 residues. This chain's CDR3 is CASSYSYRSANYGYTF. CDR3 sequence (DNA): TGTGCCAGCAGTTACTCGTACAGATCCGCTAACTATGGCTATACCTTC.

The rearrangement links TRBV6-1 to TRBJ1-4; no definite D call. The V end was cut by 4 bases, the J end by 7 bases, with 16 bases between. Germline V CDR1 and CDR2: MNHNS, SASEGT. CDR3 length: 15 residues. CDR3 residues: CASSVGQEVGEKLFF. In DNA, the CDR3 is TGTGCCAGCAGTGTTGGGCAGGAGGTAGGTGAAAAACTGTTTTTT.

Remarks on this clonotype: At one end the junction does not follow the germline gene, possibly because of a read error. The chain is built from TRBV12-3 or TRBV12-4 and TRBJ1-6; D possibly corresponds to TRBD1 (6 bases). The CDR3 has 14 residues. This CDR3 reads CASIWTVYNSPLHF. The CDR3 DNA is TGTGCCAGCATTTGGACAGTCTATAATTCACCACTCCACTTT.

Note on this clonotype: The junction and the germline gene differ at one end; a read error may be behind it. The chain employs TRBV28 and TRBJ2-1; 9 bases line up with TRBD1. This CDR3 is built from 14 residues. CDR1 is MDHEN and CDR2 is SYDVKM in the germline V gene. The CDR3 spells CTSRPGQGRNEHFF. The CDR3 bases are TGTACCAGCAGACCCGGACAGGGGAGGAATGAGCACTTCTTC.

This clonotype was observed a single time. One end of the junction does not line up with germline, which may come from a read error. V usage is TRBV14 and J usage is TRBJ1-1, with no clear D. This CDR3 is 13 amino acids long. The V gene's germline CDR1 is SGHDN and CDR2 FVKESK. CDR3 DNA sequence: TGTACCAGCAGCCAAGATTGGGAGGACGAAGCTTTCTTT. This translates into CTSSQDWEDEAFF. Based on the CDR3 plus reference TRBV14 and TRBJ1-1, the full variable domain is EAGVTQFPSHSVIEKGQTVTLRCDPISGHDNLYWYRRVMGKEIKFLLHFVKESKQDESGMPNNRFLAERTGGTYSTLKVQPAELEDSGVYFCTSSQDWEDEAFFGQGTRLTVV.

In the case of this clonotype: A read error may explain this, as a much larger clone is one base away. The chain employs TRBV14 and TRBJ1-6; 8 bases are shared with TRBD1. The CDR3 length is 14 residues. Looked up from germline, CDR1 is SGHDN and CDR2 is FVKESK. J gave up 7 bases and V 1 base, and 0 bases lay outside the gene matches. The CDR3 protein is CASSQAGGNSPLHF. The CDR3 DNA is TGTGCCAGCAGCCAAGCAGGGGGCAATTCACCCCTCCACTTT.

Details on this clonotype: Its ends do not fully match the called genes, so a read error is possible. This rearrangement joins TRBV10-3 to TRBJ2-2; D gene unclear. The CDR3 contains 13 residues. The germline CDR1 and CDR2 sequences are ENHRY and SYGVKD. The CDR3, as DNA: TGTGCCATCAGCACTGTAAACATCGGGGAGCTGTTTTTT. Protein: CAISTVNIGELFF.

The table lists this clonotype with many counts. The chain couples TRBV6-2 or TRBV6-3 to TRBJ2-7; 9 bases agree with TRBD2. Per germline, CDR1 MNHEY and CDR2 SVGEGT. V shed 7 bases, J shed 3 bases, and the junction held 13 bases outside the gene matches. This CDR3 spans 16 amino acids. CDR3 sequence reads: CASTDDGSGRHYEQYF. In DNA form, the CDR3 reads TGTGCCAGCACCGACGACGGTAGCGGGAGACACTACGAGCAGTACTTC.

On this clonotype itself: Compared with germline, one end of the junction differs, possibly owing to a read error. The V and J genes are TRBV4-1 and TRBJ1-5; tentatively, D is TRBD1 (6 bases). The CDR3 consists of 15 residues. Per the germline V gene, CDR1 is MGHRA and CDR2 is YSYEKL. CDR3 nucleotide sequence: TGCGCCAGCAGCCCTGGGACACTGCCTCATCAGCCCCACCATTTT. Its protein is CASSPGTLPHQPHHF.

This chain connects TRBV10-2 to TRBJ1-2; no clear D gene. The germline CDR1 and CDR2 sequences are WSHSY and SAAADI. Between the trimmed V and J ends, which lost 6 bases and 3 bases, there was a span of 14 bases. This CDR3 comprises 14 residues. This CDR3 is CASRDMGGYYGYTF. CDR3 sequence (DNA): TGCGCCAGCAGGGATATGGGAGGCTACTATGGCTACACCTTC.

As for this clonotype: Being one base from a much bigger clone, this may be a read error. The chain uses TRBV20-1 and TRBJ2-3; D is undetermined. The CDR3 contains 12 residues. Germline V gene sequence: CDR1 DFQATT, CDR2 SNEGSKA (reference sequence). V gave up 3 bases and J gave up 4 bases, with 8 bases separating them. The CDR3 sequence is CSARWSSDTQYF. The CDR3 DNA reads TGCAGTGCTAGGTGGAGCTCAGATACGCAGTATTTT.

The chain is built from TRBV12-3 or TRBV12-4 and TRBJ2-7; tentative D call: TRBD1 (5 bases). CDR3 size: 13 residues. In DNA form, the CDR3 reads TGTGACAGGAGTCCCCCGGACTCCTACGAGCAGTACTTC. It encodes CDRSPPDSYEQYF.

As concerns this clonotype: It may be a read error: a sequence one base away is much more abundant. This chain links TRBV20-1 with TRBJ2-3, with 9 bases aligning to TRBD2. CDR3 size: 15 residues. CDR1 and CDR2 (germline): DFQATT, SNEGSKA (reference sequence). CDR3: CSARVERGDTVTQYF. The CDR3 DNA reads TGCAGTGCTAGAGTAGAGCGGGGGGACACAGTTACGCAGTATTTT.

Comment on this clonotype: The CDR3 does not end in the conserved phenylalanine or tryptophan, so this is likely a read error. V usage is TRBV6-2 or TRBV6-3 and J usage is TRBJ2-1; TRBD2 matches at 16 bases. This CDR3 comprises 19 residues. V dropped 5 bases and J dropped 7; count of bases not matched to a gene: 14. CDR1 and CDR2 from the germline V gene are MNHEY and SVGEGT. Here the CDR3 reads CASSHAGTSGRALRNEQFL. CDR3 DNA: TGTGCCAGCAGTCACGCCGGGACTAGCGGGAGGGCCTTGCGGAATGAGCAGTTCCTC.

To note about this clonotype: Because it lacks the conserved phenylalanine or tryptophan at the end, this CDR3 is likely a read error. DNA of the CDR3: TGCAGCGTCGTCCCATATCAATTCTCGGGAGAAGATGGCTACACCTTG. Residues: CSVVPYQFSGEDGYTL. The chain links TRBV29-1 to TRBJ1-2; no firm D call. Trimming took off 6 bases at V and 6 bases at J, with 26 bases between the two ends. Germline V gene lookup returns CDR1 SQVTM and CDR2 ANQGSEA. The CDR3 runs to 16 residues.

Concerning this clonotype: Germline is not matched at one junction end, which may reflect a read error. This rearrangement joins TRBV10-3 to TRBJ2-4; 8 nucleotides agree with TRBD2. The CDR3 runs 14 residues. Germline V gene data show CDR1 as ENHRY and CDR2 as SYGVKD. In DNA form, the CDR3 reads TGTGCCATCAGTGACTTGCGGGAGGCAAACAGTCAGTACTTT. Residues: CAISDLREANSQYF.

As regards this clonotype: In this CDR3 the conserved last residue, phenylalanine or tryptophan, is missing, so a read error is likely. The chain joins TRBV6-2 or TRBV6-3 to TRBJ2-6, with a possible D match to TRBD1 (6 bases). From germline, CDR1 is MNHEY and CDR2 SVGEGT. The CDR3 covers 16 residues. V was cut by 10 bases and J by 2 bases, with 18 bases left in between. In nucleotides, the CDR3 is TGTGCCACTGGCCTAGGGGGACCAGCTGGGGCCAACGTCCTGACTCTC. Amino acid sequence: CATGLGGPAGANVLTL.

The chain employs TRBV11-2 and TRBJ2-7; no clear D gene. The CDR3 extends over 13 amino acids. Trimming took off 6 bases at V and 1 base at J, with 10 bases between the two ends. Germline assignment: CDR1 SGHAT and CDR2 FQNNGV. The CDR3 coding sequence is TGTGCCAGCAGTTTAAGGGCTTCCTACGAGCAGTACTTC. This encodes CASSLRASYEQYF.

Comments on this clonotype: An end of the junction differs from the germline gene, which may be a read error. This chain uses TRBV6-5 with TRBJ2-7; 9 nucleotides line up with TRBD2. The CDR3 is 18 amino acids. Germline V CDR1 and CDR2: MNHEY, SVGAGI. The CDR3 nucleotides read TGTACCAGCAATTACTCTGGGCTAGCGGGACCCCCAGGGTCCGAGCAGTACTTC. Translated: CTSNYSGLAGPPGSEQYF.

The table lists this clonotype with a count of one. An end of the junction differs from the germline gene, which may be a read error. V and J are TRBV5-5 and TRBJ1-1; no firm D call. CDR1 is SGHKS and CDR2 is YYEKEE in the germline V gene (reference sequence). The CDR3 length is 13 residues. CDR3 residues: CASRVGMNTEAFF. The CDR3 DNA follows: TGTGCCAGCAGGGTGGGCATGAACACTGAAGCTTTCTTC.

As concerns this clonotype: The conserved closing phenylalanine or tryptophan is absent in this CDR3, likely reflecting a read error. V gene TRBV13 combines with J gene TRBJ2-7; the D gene could be TRBD1 or TRBD2 (5 bases each). V lost 4 bases and J 9 bases, leaving 16 bases between the germline ends. This CDR3 has 13 residues. Per the germline V gene, CDR1 is PRHDT and CDR2 is FYEKMQ (reference sequence). The CDR3 nucleotides are TGTGCCAGCAGCTCAACCATGGGGGACGTGCAGTACTTG. Encoded protein: CASSSTMGDVQYL.

The chain recombines TRBV10-3 with TRBJ2-2; D is possibly TRBD1 or TRBD2 (5 bases each). Germline values: CDR1 ENHRY, CDR2 SYGVKD. Trimming pared 0 bases from V and 4 bases from J, leaving 9 bases between. CDR3 size: 15 residues. CDR3 region: CAISESWDATGELFF. The CDR3 DNA reads as TGTGCCATCAGTGAGTCTTGGGACGCCACCGGGGAGCTGTTTTTT.

Note on this clonotype: The conserved phenylalanine or tryptophan is not found at the CDR3 terminus, so this likely reflects a read error. The V call is TRBV5-4, the J call TRBJ1-6; a weak D match, TRBD1 (6 bases). The CDR3 has 17 residues. In germline, CDR1 is SGHNT, CDR2 YYREEE (reference sequence). The V and J ends lost 6 bases and 6 bases respectively, with 22 bases between them. CDR3 region: CASNTGTRGGINSPLHL. As DNA, the CDR3 is TGTGCCAGCAACACCGGGACACGGGGAGGGATTAATTCACCCCTCCACCTT.

The chain employs TRBV12-3 or TRBV12-4 and TRBJ1-5; no reliable D call. V was trimmed by 3 bases and J by 6 bases, leaving 12 bases between them. This CDR3 has 14 amino acids. The CDR3, as DNA: TGTGCCAGCAGTTTGGTAACAGCCATTCAGCCCCAGCATTTT. Its translation is CASSLVTAIQPQHF.

Points on this clonotype: At one end the junction does not follow the germline gene, possibly because of a read error. The chain carries TRBV5-6 and TRBJ1-1; D remains ambiguous. The germline V gene has CDR1 SGHDT and CDR2 YYEEEE. This CDR3 has 13 amino acids. In nucleotides, the CDR3 is TGTGCCAGCAGCAACTTCGAACGCACTGAATCTTTCTTT. As protein: CASSNFERTESFF.